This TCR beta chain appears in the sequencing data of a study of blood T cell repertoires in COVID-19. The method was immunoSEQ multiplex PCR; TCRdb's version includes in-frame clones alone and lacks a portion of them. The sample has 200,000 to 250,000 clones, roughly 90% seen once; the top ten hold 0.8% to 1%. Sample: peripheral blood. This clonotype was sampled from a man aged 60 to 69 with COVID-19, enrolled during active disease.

CDR3 DNA sequence: TGCGCCAGCAGCCAAGGACAGGGGGCTTACGGGGAGCTGTTTTTT. Protein sequence: CASSQGQGAYGELFF. The rearrangement joins TRBV4-1 to TRBJ2-2; 10 bases are shared with TRBD1. V lost 1 base to trimming and J lost 7 bases; unmatched junction nucleotides: 3. The CDR3 has 15 residues. The germline V gene encodes CDR1 MGHRA and CDR2 YSYEKL.